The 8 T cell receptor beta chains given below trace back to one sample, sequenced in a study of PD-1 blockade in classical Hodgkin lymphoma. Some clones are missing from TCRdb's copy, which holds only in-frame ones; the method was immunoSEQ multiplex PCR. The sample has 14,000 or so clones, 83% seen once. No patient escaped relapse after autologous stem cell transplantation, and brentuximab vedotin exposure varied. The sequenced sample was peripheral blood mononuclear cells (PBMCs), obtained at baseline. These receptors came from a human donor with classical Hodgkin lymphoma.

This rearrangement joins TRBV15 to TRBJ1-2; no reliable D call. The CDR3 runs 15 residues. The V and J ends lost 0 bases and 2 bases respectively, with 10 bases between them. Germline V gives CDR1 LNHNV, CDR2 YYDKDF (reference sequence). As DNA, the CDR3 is TGTGCCACCAGCAGAGATACGGCCGGAAACTATGGCTACACCTTC. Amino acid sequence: CATSRDTAGNYGYTF.

CDR3 residues: CASSTQGDYGYTF. As DNA, the CDR3 is TGTGCCAGCAGCACACAGGGGGACTATGGCTACACCTTC. This sequence joins TRBV2 and TRBJ1-2, with 8 bases that match TRBD1. Trimming took 6 bases from V and 3 from J; bases not matched to a gene: 3. CDR1 and CDR2 from the germline V gene are SNHLY and FYNNEI. The CDR3 is 13 residues long.

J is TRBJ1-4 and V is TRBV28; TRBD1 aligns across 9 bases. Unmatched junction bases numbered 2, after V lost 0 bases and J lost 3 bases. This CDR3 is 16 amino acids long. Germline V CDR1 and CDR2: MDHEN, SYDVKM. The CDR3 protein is CASSLWTGGANEKLFF. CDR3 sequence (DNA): TGTGCCAGCAGTTTATGGACAGGGGGGGCTAATGAAAAACTGTTTTTT.

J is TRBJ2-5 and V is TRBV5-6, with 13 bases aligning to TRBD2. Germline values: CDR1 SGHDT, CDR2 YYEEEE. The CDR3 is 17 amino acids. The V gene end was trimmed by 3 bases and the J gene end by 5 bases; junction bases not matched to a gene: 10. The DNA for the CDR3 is TGTGCCAGCAGCTCGTCCGGGACTAGCGGGGCTCGGGAGACCCAGTACTTC. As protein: CASSSSGTSGARETQYF.

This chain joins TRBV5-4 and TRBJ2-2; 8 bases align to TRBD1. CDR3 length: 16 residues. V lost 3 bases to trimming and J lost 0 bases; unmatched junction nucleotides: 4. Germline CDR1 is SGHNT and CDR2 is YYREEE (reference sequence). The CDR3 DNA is TGTGCCAGCAGCTGGGGGACAGGCGCGAACACCGGGGAGCTGTTTTTT. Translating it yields CASSWGTGANTGELFF.

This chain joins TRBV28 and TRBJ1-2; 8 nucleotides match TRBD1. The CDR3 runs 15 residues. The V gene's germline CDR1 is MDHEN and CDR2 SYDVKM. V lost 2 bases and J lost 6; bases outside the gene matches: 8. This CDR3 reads CASSLVTGGKNGYTF. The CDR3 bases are TGTGCCAGCAGTTTAGTTACAGGGGGAAAGAATGGCTACACCTTC.

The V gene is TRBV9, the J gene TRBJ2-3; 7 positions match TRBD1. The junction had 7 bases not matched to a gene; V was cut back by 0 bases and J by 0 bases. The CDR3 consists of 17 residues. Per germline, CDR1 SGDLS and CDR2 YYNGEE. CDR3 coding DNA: TGTGCCAGCAGCGTAGGGACAGGACTCCCTAGCACAGATACGCAGTATTTT. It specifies CASSVGTGLPSTDTQYF. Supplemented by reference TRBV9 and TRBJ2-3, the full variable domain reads DSGVTQTPKHLITATGQRVTLRCSPRSGDLSVYWYQQSLDQGLQFLIQYYNGEERAKGNILERFSAQQFPDLHSELNLSSLELGDSALYFCASSVGTGLPSTDTQYFGPGTRLTVL.

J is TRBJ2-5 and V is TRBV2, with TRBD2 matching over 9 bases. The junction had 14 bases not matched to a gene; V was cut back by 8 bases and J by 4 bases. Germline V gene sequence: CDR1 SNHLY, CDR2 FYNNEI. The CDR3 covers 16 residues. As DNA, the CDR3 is TGTGCCAGCTCCTACTCGAGTAGCGGGGGAGGAGAGACCCAGTACTTC. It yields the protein CASSYSSSGGGETQYF.